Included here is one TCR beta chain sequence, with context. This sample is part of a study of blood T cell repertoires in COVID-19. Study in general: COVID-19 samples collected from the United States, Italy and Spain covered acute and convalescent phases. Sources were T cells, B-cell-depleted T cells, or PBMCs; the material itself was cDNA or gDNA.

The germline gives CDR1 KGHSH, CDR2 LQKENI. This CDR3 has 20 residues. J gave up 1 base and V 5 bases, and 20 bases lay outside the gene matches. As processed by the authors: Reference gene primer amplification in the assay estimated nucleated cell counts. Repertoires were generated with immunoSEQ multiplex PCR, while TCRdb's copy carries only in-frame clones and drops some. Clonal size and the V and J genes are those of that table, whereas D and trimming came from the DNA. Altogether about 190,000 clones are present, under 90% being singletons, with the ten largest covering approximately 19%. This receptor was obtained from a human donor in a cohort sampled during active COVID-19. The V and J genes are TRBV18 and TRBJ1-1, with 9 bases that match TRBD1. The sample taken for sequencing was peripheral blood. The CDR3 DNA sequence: TGTGCCAGCTCAGGTGGAAACCGTGGACAGGGGCAAGGAGGGAACACTGAAGCTTTCTTT. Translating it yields CASSGGNRGQGQGGNTEAFF. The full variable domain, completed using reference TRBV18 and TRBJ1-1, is NAGVMQNPRHLVRRRGQEARLRCSPMKGHSHVYWYRQLPEEGLKFMVYLQKENIIDESGMPKERFSAEFPKEGPSILRIQQVVRGDSAAYFCASSGGNRGQGQGGNTEAFFGQGTRLTVV.